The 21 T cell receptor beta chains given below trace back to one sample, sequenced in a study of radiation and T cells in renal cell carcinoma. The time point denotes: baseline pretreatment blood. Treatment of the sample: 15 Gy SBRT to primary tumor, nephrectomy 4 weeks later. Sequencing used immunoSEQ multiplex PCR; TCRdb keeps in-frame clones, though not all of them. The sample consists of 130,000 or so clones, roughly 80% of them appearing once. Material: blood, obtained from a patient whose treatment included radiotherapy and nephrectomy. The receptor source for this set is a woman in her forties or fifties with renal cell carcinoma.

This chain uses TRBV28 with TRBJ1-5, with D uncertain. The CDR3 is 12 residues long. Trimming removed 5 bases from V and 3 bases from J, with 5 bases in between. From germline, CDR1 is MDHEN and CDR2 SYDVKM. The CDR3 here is CASSPPNQPQHF. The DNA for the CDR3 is TGTGCCAGCAGTCCACCCAATCAGCCCCAGCATTTT. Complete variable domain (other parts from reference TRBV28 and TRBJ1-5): DVKVTQSSRYLVKRTGEKVFLECVQDMDHENMFWYRQDPGLGLRLIYFSYDVKMKEKGDIPEGYSVSREKKERFSLILESASTNQTSMYLCASSPPNQPQHFGDGTRLSIL.

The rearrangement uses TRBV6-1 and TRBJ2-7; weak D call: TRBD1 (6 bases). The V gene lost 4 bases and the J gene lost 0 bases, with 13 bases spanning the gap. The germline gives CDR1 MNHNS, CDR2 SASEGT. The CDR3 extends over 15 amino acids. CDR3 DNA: TGTGCCAGCAGTGGGGGACAAGGGAGCTCCTACGAGCAGTACTTC. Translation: CASSGGQGSSYEQYF.

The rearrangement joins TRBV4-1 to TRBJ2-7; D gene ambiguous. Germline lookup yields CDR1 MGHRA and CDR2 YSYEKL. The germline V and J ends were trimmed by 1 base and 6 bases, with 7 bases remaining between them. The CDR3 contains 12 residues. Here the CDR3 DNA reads TGCGCCAGCAGCCAAGTTATCGGCGAGCAGTACTTC. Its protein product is CASSQVIGEQYF.

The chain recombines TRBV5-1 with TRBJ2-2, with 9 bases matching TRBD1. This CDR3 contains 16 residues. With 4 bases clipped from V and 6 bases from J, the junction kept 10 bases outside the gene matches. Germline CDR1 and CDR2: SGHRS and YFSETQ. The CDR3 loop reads CASSPGTGLLSGELFF. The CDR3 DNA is TGCGCCAGCAGCCCGGGGACAGGGCTCTTGTCCGGGGAGCTGTTTTTT.

The CDR3 sequence is CASSQDRSNLVGELFF. The CDR3, as DNA: TGCGCCAGCAGCCAAGATCGGAGTAATCTGGTCGGGGAGCTGTTTTTT. The genes are TRBV4-3 and TRBJ2-2; D not certain. V lost 0 bases to trimming and J lost 7 bases, with 15 bases between them. The CDR3 totals 16 residues. CDR1 and CDR2 from the germline V gene are LGHNA and YSLEER.

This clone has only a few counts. This CDR3 reads CAWSGGREGNQPQHF. CDR3 bases: TGTGCCTGGAGTGGAGGCAGGGAAGGCAATCAGCCCCAGCATTTT. This chain joins TRBV30 and TRBJ1-5, with TRBD1 as a possible D gene (5 bases). Trimming took 1 base from V and 2 from J, leaving 12 bases between them. Germline lookup yields CDR1 GTSNPN and CDR2 SVGIG (reference sequence). The CDR3 has 15 residues.

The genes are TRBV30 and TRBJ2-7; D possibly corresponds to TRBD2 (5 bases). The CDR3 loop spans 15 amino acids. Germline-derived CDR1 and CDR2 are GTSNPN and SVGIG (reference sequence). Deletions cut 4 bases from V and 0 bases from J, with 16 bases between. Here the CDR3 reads CAWNWGSGYSYEQYF. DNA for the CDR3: TGTGCCTGGAATTGGGGTTCGGGGTACTCCTACGAGCAGTACTTC.

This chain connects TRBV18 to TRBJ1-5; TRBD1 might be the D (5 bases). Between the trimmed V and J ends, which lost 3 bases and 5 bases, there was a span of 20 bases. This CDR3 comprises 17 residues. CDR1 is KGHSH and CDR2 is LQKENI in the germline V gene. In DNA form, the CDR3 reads TGTGCCAGCTCACCTGGGGGAGTGTTAACGGGAGATCAGCCCCAGCATTTT. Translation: CASSPGGVLTGDQPQHF.

CDR3 region: CASSSGTTVSYEQYF. The CDR3 nucleotides are TGCGCCAGCAGCTCCGGGACAACCGTCAGCTACGAGCAGTACTTC. The chain links TRBV5-1 to TRBJ2-7, with a tentative D call TRBD1 (6 bases). V was cut by 3 bases and J by 3 bases, with 16 bases left in between. Germline-derived CDR1 and CDR2 are SGHRS and YFSETQ. The CDR3 extends over 15 amino acids.

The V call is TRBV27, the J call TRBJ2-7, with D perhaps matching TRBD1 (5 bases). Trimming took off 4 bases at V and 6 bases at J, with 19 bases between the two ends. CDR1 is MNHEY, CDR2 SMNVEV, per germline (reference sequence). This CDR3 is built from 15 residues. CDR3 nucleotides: TGTGCCAGCAGTTCCATGGCAGGGCCCTCCGCCGAGCAGTACTTC. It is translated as CASSSMAGPSAEQYF.

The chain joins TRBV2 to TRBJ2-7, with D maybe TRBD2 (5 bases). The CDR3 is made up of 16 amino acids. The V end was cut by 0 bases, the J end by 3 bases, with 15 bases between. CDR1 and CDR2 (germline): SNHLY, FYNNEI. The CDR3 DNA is TGTGCCAGCAGTGAAGCGTGGTTCGAGGGTAACTACGAGCAGTACTTC. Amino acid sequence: CASSEAWFEGNYEQYF.

As DNA, the CDR3 is TGTGCCAGCAGTGTTGCGCCCGCTAACTATGGCTACACCTTC. The encoded protein is CASSVAPANYGYTF. The chain links TRBV2 to TRBJ1-2, with D uncertain. CDR1 SNHLY and CDR2 FYNNEI come from the germline V gene. The CDR3 runs to 14 residues. V lost 4 bases and J 0 bases, leaving 9 bases between the germline ends. Combining the CDR3 with reference TRBV2 and TRBJ1-2 gives the whole variable domain EPEVTQTPSHQVTQMGQEVILRCVPISNHLYFYWYRQILGQKVEFLVSFYNNEISEKSEIFDDQFSVERPDGSNFTLKIRSTKLEDSAMYFCASSVAPANYGYTFGSGTRLTVV.

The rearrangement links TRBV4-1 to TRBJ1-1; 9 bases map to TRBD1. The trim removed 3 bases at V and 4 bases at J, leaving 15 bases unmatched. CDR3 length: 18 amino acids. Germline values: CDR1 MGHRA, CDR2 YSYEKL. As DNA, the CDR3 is TGCGCCAGCAGCCAGGTATACAGGGGGCGGGCGAAGGCCACTGAAGCTTTCTTT. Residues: CASSQVYRGRAKATEAFF.

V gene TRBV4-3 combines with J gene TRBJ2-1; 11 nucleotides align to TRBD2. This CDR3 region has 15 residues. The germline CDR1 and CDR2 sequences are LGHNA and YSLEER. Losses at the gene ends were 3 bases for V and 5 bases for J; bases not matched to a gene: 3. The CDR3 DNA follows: TGCGCCAGCAGCCAGGTAGCGGGGGGGAACAATGAGCAGTTCTTC. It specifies CASSQVAGGNNEQFF.

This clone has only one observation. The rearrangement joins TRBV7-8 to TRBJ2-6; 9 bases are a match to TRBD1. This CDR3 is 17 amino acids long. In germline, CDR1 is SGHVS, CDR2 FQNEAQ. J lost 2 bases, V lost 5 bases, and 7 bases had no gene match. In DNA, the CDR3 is TGTGCCAGCAGCCGAGACAGGGGGGATGCTGGGGCCAACGTCCTGACTTTC. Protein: CASSRDRGDAGANVLTF.

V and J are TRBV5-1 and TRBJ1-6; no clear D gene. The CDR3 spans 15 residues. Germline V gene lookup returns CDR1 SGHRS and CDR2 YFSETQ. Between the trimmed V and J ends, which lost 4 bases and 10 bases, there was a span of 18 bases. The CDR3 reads CASSNGGVGNSPLHF. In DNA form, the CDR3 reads TGCGCCAGCAGCAACGGTGGGGTAGGGAACTCACCCCTCCACTTT.

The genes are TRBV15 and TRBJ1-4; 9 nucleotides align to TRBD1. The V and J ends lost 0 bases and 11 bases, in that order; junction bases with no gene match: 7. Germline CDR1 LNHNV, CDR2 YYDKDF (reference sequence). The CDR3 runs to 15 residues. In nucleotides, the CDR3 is TGTGCCACCAGCAGAGATCGACAGGGGGAAGGCAAACTGTTTTTT. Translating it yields CATSRDRQGEGKLFF.

CDR3 sequence: CASSVGMGLVVDELFF. CDR3 coding DNA: TGTGCCAGCAGCGTCGGGATGGGGCTAGTAGTGGATGAGCTGTTTTTT. The chain links TRBV9 to TRBJ2-2; D may match TRBD1 or TRBD2 (5 bases each). V was trimmed by 2 bases and J by 11 bases, leaving 22 bases between them. Germline values: CDR1 SGDLS, CDR2 YYNGEE. This CDR3 comprises 16 residues.

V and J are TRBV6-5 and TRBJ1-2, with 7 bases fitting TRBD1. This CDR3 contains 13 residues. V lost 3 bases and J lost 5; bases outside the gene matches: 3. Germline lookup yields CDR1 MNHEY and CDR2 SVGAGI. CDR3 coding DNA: TGTGCCAGCAGTTATGCAGGGGGGTATGGCTACACCTTC. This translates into CASSYAGGYGYTF.

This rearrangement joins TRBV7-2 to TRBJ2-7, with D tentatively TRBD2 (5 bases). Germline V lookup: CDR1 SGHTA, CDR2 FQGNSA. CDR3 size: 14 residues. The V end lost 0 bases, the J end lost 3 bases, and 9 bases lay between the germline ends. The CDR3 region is CASSLADDYYEQYF. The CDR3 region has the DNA TGTGCCAGCAGCTTAGCCGACGACTACTACGAGCAGTACTTC.

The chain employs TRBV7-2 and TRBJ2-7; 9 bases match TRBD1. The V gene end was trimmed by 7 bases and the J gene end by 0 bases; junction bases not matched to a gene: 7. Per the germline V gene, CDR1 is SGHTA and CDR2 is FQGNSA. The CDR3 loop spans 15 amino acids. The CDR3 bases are TGTGCCAGCACCACCGCGACAGGGGGCTCCTACGAGCAGTACTTC. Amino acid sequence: CASTTATGGSYEQYF. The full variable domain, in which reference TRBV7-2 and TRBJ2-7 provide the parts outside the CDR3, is GAGVSQSPSNKVTEKGKDVELRCDPISGHTALYWYRQSLGQGLEFLIYFQGNSAPDKSGLPSDRFSAERTGGSVSTLTIQRTQQEDSAVYLCASTTATGGSYEQYFGPGTRLTVT.